A selection of T cell receptor beta chains follows, all from one sample in a study of identifying expanded T cells in peripheral blood. The repertoire was sequenced with immunoSEQ multiplex PCR; TCRdb's copy has only in-frame clones and lacks some. Of over 100,000 clones detected, about nine tenths appear once; the ten largest clones hold about 8.6%. Material for sequencing was blood. The receptors were gathered from a person aged 18 to 70 in good health. Each CDR3 is given with its conserved first and last residue. D genes are given only for firm matches.

D gene | J gene | V gene | CDR3 length | CDR3 protein
- | TRBJ2-5 | TRBV6-5 | 15 | CASSPTTLYQETQYF
- | TRBJ1-1 | TRBV4-2 | 14 | CASSQGDQGTEAFF
- | TRBJ1-1 | TRBV29-1 | 14 | CSVEEGAPRAEAFF
- | TRBJ1-5 | TRBV7-9 | 13 | CASSLTVNQPQHF
- | TRBJ1-1 | TRBV5-6 | 16 | CASSFAPGAMMTEAFF
TRBD1 | TRBJ2-7 | TRBV6-5 | 15 | CASRLTGTGRSEQYF
- | TRBJ2-1 | TRBV27 | 13 | CASSSDGDNEQFF
- | TRBJ1-1 | TRBV27 | 14 | CASSPLRTNTEAFF
- | TRBJ1-3 | TRBV30 | 13 | CAWNSGYGNTIYF
TRBD1 | TRBJ2-1 | TRBV11-3 | 14 | CASSLGLQGQEQFF
- | TRBJ2-7 | TRBV6-6 | 14 | CASSYSRTDARQYF
- | TRBJ2-7 | TRBV18 | 14 | CASSPGTGTYEQYF
TRBD2 | TRBJ2-7 | TRBV27 | 15 | CASSLRGAVVNEQYF
TRBD1 | TRBJ1-1 | TRBV7-3 | 15 | CASSLRGTGITEAFF
- | TRBJ2-1 | TRBV6-5 | 12 | CASRGPGNEQFF
- | TRBJ1-2 | TRBV25-1 | 11 | CASSDNYGYTF
- | TRBJ2-2 | TRBV7-2 | 15 | CASSLMTGGTGELFF
TRBD1 | TRBJ2-3 | TRBV11-3 | 14 | CASSSDRDTDTQYF
TRBD1 | TRBJ1-6 | TRBV5-6 | 16 | CASSRGRGQYNSPLHF
TRBD2 | TRBJ2-5 | TRBV2 | 13 | CAGTSGRAETQYF
- | TRBJ1-1 | TRBV10-2 | 13 | CASSESRDTEAFF
- | TRBJ2-1 | TRBV5-6 | 14 | CASSLRDSYNEQFF
TRBD2 | TRBJ2-3 | TRBV27 | 17 | CASSFAGLAGGTDTQYF
- | TRBJ1-5 | TRBV7-8 | 14 | CASSLGRSNQPQHF
- | TRBJ1-2 | TRBV25-1 | 14 | CASSEAGFFGGYTF
- | TRBJ2-7 | TRBV5-1 | 16 | CASSPLSRGRAYEQYF
- | TRBJ2-5 | TRBV7-2 | 13 | CASSFIGPETQYF
TRBD1 | TRBJ2-3 | TRBV9 | 13 | CASGDSYTDTQYF
- | TRBJ1-5 | TRBV30 | 14 | CAWSVIWENQPQHF
- | TRBJ2-1 | TRBV5-1 | 14 | CASSLQGLYNEQFF
TRBD2 | TRBJ2-7 | TRBV7-2 | 13 | CASREGPITEQYF
- | TRBJ2-7 | TRBV25-1 | 13 | CASRAGHSYEQYF
TRBD1 | TRBJ1-1 | TRBV30 | 13 | CAWGDRVGTEAFF
TRBD1 | TRBJ2-2 | TRBV5-4 | 15 | CASSFGDRDSGELFF
TRBD2 | TRBJ2-3 | TRBV7-3 | 16 | CASSSGLAGRSDTQYF
- | TRBJ1-2 | TRBV19 | 12 | CASSIQSYGYTF
TRBD1 | TRBJ2-1 | TRBV5-6 | 16 | CASSSTGKIPYNEQFF
- | TRBJ2-3 | TRBV7-9 | 15 | CASSSGAGWADTQYF
TRBD1 | TRBJ1-3 | TRBV19 | 14 | CASTAGTEGNTIYF
- | TRBJ2-3 | TRBV30 | 11 | CAWSSKDTQYF
- | TRBJ2-3 | TRBV5-6 | 13 | CASSGVLTDTQYF
- | TRBJ2-7 | TRBV7-2 | 16 | CASSLRGDSANYEQYF
TRBD1 | TRBJ2-1 | TRBV6-1 | 15 | CASTVSTGGRNEQFF
TRBD1 | TRBJ2-5 | TRBV6-1 | 14 | CASSPGTGEETQYF
- | TRBJ1-4 | TRBV11-2 | 13 | CASRRDPNEKLFF
- | TRBJ2-7 | TRBV30 | 12 | CAWSKETSEQYF
- | TRBJ2-6 | TRBV5-1 | 14 | CASSPLSGANVLTF
TRBD2 | TRBJ2-1 | TRBV7-2 | 16 | CASSQGSGGAYNEQFF
TRBD1 | TRBJ1-1 | TRBV29-1 | 13 | CSVSGTANTEAFF
TRBD2 | TRBJ2-1 | TRBV28 | 16 | CASSPTGTSGYNEQFF
- | TRBJ2-7 | TRBV19 | 15 | CASSPRQVPSYEQYF
- | TRBJ1-1 | TRBV6-6 | 12 | CASSQVGVSAFF
- | TRBJ1-1 | TRBV5-8 | 16 | CASSLDSRGRNTEAFF
TRBD2 | TRBJ2-3 | TRBV19 | 15 | CASSISGAVTDTQYF
- | TRBJ2-7 | TRBV6-4 | 13 | CASSTGRTYEQYF